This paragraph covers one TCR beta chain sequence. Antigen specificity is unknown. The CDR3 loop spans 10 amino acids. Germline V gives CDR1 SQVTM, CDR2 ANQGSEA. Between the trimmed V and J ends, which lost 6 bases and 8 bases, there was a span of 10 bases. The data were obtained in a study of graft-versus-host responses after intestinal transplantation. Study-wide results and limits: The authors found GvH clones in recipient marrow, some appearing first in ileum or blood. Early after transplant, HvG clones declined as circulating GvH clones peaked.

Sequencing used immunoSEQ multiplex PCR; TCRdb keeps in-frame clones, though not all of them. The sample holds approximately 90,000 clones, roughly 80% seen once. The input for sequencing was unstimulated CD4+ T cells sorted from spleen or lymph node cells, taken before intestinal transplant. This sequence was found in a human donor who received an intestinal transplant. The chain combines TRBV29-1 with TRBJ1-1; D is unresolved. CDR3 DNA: TGCAGCGTCGGAGAGGTAGAAGCTTTCTTT. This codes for CSVGEVEAFF.